These T cell receptor beta chains were read from a single sample in a study of radiation and T cells in renal cell carcinoma. Sequenced by immunoSEQ multiplex PCR; TCRdb stores in-frame clones only, minus some. Of around 120,000 clones listed, about 81% are singletons. The sequences come from blood, collected from a patient whose treatment included radiotherapy and nephrectomy. These receptor sequences come from a woman aged 60-75 years with renal cell carcinoma. Each CDR3 is given with its conserved first and last residue. Each record gives: clone size, J gene, D gene, V gene, CDR3 protein, CDR3 DNA. The D gene is left open where the match is weak. Expanded clones get a size class; other rows say once, few or many, or leave the size out.

clone size: NA; J gene: TRBJ1-5; D gene: NA; V gene: TRBV19; CDR3 protein: CASSTQRGAPNQPQHF; CDR3 DNA: TGTGCCAGTAGTACCCAACGGGGCGCACCTAATCAGCCCCAGCATTTT
clone size: NA; J gene: TRBJ1-1; D gene: NA; V gene: TRBV5-4; CDR3 protein: CASSLDVGNTEAFF; CDR3 DNA: TGTGCCAGCAGCTTGGATGTAGGGAACACTGAAGCTTTCTTT
clone size: NA; J gene: TRBJ1-2; D gene: NA; V gene: TRBV20-1; CDR3 protein: CSAGGQYGYTF; CDR3 DNA: TGCAGTGCTGGCGGACAGTATGGCTACACCTTC
clone size: NA; J gene: TRBJ2-3; D gene: TRBD1; V gene: TRBV2; CDR3 protein: CASSVGQRNTDTQYF; CDR3 DNA: TGTGCCAGCAGCGTGGGACAGAGAAACACAGATACGCAGTATTTT
clone size: many; J gene: TRBJ1-1; D gene: TRBD1; V gene: TRBV5-8; CDR3 protein: CASSAPGTAMNTEAFF; CDR3 DNA: TGTGCCAGCAGCGCACCCGGGACAGCTATGAACACTGAAGCTTTCTTT
clone size: few; J gene: TRBJ2-7; D gene: TRBD2; V gene: TRBV9; CDR3 protein: CASSVGPSGYSYEQYF; CDR3 DNA: TGTGCCAGCAGCGTAGGCCCTAGCGGATACTCCTACGAGCAGTACTTC
clone size: NA; J gene: TRBJ2-7; D gene: NA; V gene: TRBV6-1; CDR3 protein: CASSEVGQPQYF; CDR3 DNA: TGTGCCAGCAGTGAAGTGGGGCAGCCCCAGTACTTC
clone size: NA; J gene: TRBJ2-3; D gene: TRBD2; V gene: TRBV2; CDR3 protein: CASSLGLAYTDTQYF; CDR3 DNA: TGTGCCAGCAGTCTGGGACTAGCGTACACAGATACGCAGTATTTT
clone size: NA; J gene: TRBJ1-1; D gene: NA; V gene: TRBV20-1; CDR3 protein: CSASIVGEAFF; CDR3 DNA: TGCAGTGCTAGTATAGTAGGTGAAGCTTTCTTT
clone size: NA; J gene: TRBJ2-1; D gene: NA; V gene: TRBV13; CDR3 protein: CASSDDKWVDSYNEQFF; CDR3 DNA: TGTGCCAGCAGCGACGACAAGTGGGTTGACTCCTACAATGAGCAGTTCTTC
clone size: NA; J gene: TRBJ2-4; D gene: NA; V gene: TRBV9; CDR3 protein: CASSVAPDLAKNIQYF; CDR3 DNA: TGTGCCAGCAGCGTAGCCCCGGACTTAGCCAAAAACATTCAGTACTTC
clone size: once; J gene: TRBJ2-2; D gene: NA; V gene: TRBV18; CDR3 protein: CASSPGPAGELFF; CDR3 DNA: TGTGCCAGCTCACCAGGTCCAGCCGGGGAGCTGTTTTTT